This T cell receptor beta chain was obtained from a study of blood T cell repertoires in COVID-19. The method was immunoSEQ multiplex PCR; TCRdb's version includes in-frame clones alone and lacks a portion of them. The table has approximately 210,000 clones, approximately 90% seen once; the top ten hold approximately 1.2%. The CDR3 runs to 14 residues. Germline V lookup: CDR1 SGHRS, CDR2 YFSETQ. J gave up 5 bases and V 4 bases, and 6 bases lay outside the gene matches. The sample taken for sequencing was peripheral blood. This receptor was taken from a young man with acute or convalescent COVID-19. J is TRBJ1-1 and V is TRBV5-1; 9 bases match TRBD1. CDR3 sequence reads: CASSQGQGETEAFF. CDR3 DNA sequence: TGCGCCAGCAGCCAGGGACAGGGAGAAACTGAAGCTTTCTTT.